What follows are 2 T cell receptor beta chains derived from one specimen sequenced in a study of blood T cell repertoires in COVID-19. Libraries were prepared by immunoSEQ multiplex PCR; TCRdb keeps only in-frame clonotypes and omits some of them. The sample contains approximately 310,000 clones, 75% to 90% of which appear only once. The specimen sequenced was PBMCs or T cells enriched from blood (not recorded which). Receptors originate from a man between 60 and 75 years old who had recovered from COVID-19.

The rearrangement uses TRBV5-5 and TRBJ1-5; TRBD1 matches 9 bases. The CDR3 sequence is 15 residues long. The germline CDR1 and CDR2 sequences are SGHKS and YYEKEE (reference sequence). J was trimmed by 2 bases and V by 3 bases; bases with no gene match: 3. The CDR3 loop is CASSWGQGRNQPQHF. CDR3 DNA: TGTGCCAGCAGCTGGGGACAGGGACGCAATCAGCCCCAGCATTTT.

This clone was found once. The chain carries TRBV11-3 and TRBJ2-3; perhaps TRBD1 as D (6 bases). V lost 1 base to trimming and J lost 2 bases, with 16 bases between them. There are 17 residues in the CDR3. Germline V gene data show CDR1 as SGHNT and CDR2 as YENEEA. CDR3 nucleotide sequence: TGTGCCAGCAGCTTAGGCGTGAGGAGACAGGCCACAGATACGCAGTATTTT. Translating it yields CASSLGVRRQATDTQYF.